Following are 27 T cell receptor beta chains from one sample sequenced in a study of blood T cell repertoires in COVID-19. Here immunoSEQ multiplex PCR was the method, and the copy in TCRdb shows in-frame clones only, minus some. The sample carries almost 40,000 clones, 75% to 90% recorded once. The sample was peripheral blood. The receptors originated from a man aged 55 to 70 with acute or convalescent COVID-19.

The chain employs TRBV7-3 and TRBJ2-2; possible D gene TRBD2, 5 bases. The CDR3 covers 14 residues. Trimming took 6 bases from V and 6 from J, leaving 14 bases between them. Germline CDR1 is SGHTA and CDR2 is FQGTGA. CDR3 DNA: TGTGCCAGCAGGGCCGGGATACAACCCGGGGAGCTGTTTTTT. Translated: CASRAGIQPGELFF.

V usage is TRBV6-5 and J usage is TRBJ2-2, with 7 bases matching TRBD1. V trimming: 7 bases; J trimming: 4 bases; junction bases outside the gene matches: 6. There are 14 residues in the CDR3. CDR1 MNHEY and CDR2 SVGAGI come from the germline V gene. The CDR3 spells CASNIDRATGELFF. In nucleotides, the CDR3 is TGTGCCAGCAACATTGACAGGGCCACCGGGGAGCTGTTTTTT.

The chain combines TRBV5-1 with TRBJ1-4; 9 nucleotides match TRBD1. Unmatched junction bases numbered 5, after V lost 3 bases and J lost 8 bases. Germline CDR1 SGHRS, CDR2 YFSETQ. The CDR3 sequence is 14 residues long. In nucleotides, the CDR3 is TGCGCCAGCAGCTCCGGGACAGGGAAGGAAAAACTGTTTTTT. Its protein is CASSSGTGKEKLFF. Filled out from reference TRBV5-1 and TRBJ1-4, the complete variable domain reads KAGVTQTPRYLIKTRGQQVTLSCSPISGHRSVSWYQQTPGQGLQFLFEYFSETQRNKGNFPGRFSGRQFSNSRSEMNVSTLELGDSALYLCASSSGTGKEKLFFGSGTQLSVL.

The rearrangement joins TRBV5-1 to TRBJ2-3, with D possibly being TRBD1 (5 bases). Germline-derived CDR1 and CDR2 are SGHRS and YFSETQ. V was clipped by 0 bases and J by 6 bases, with 11 bases between them. The CDR3 extends over 14 amino acids. CDR3 region: CASSLDRGTDTQYF. CDR3 in DNA: TGCGCCAGCAGCTTGGATAGGGGAACGGATACGCAGTATTTT.

The chain recombines TRBV6-1 with TRBJ2-7; D is unresolved. The V gene lost 1 base and the J gene lost 3 bases, with 10 bases spanning the gap. CDR3 size: 14 residues. CDR1 is MNHNS and CDR2 is SASEGT in the germline V gene. The CDR3 sequence is CASSEVDADYEQYF. DNA of the CDR3: TGTGCCAGCAGTGAAGTCGATGCGGACTACGAGCAGTACTTC.

This clone has more than one count but fewer than ten. The J gene is TRBJ2-2, the V gene TRBV7-2, with a possible D match to TRBD1 (6 bases). The CDR3 is made up of 14 amino acids. V was shortened by 5 bases and J by 5 bases, with 12 bases between the two germline ends. CDR1 is SGHTA and CDR2 is FQGNSA in the germline V gene. The CDR3 reads CASSRTGRTGELFF. The CDR3 coding sequence is TGTGCCAGCAGCCGTACAGGGCGGACCGGGGAGCTGTTTTTT.

This chain joins TRBV5-1 and TRBJ2-3; D possibly corresponds to TRBD2 (6 bases). The CDR3 is 16 residues long. V was shortened by 0 bases and J by 2 bases, with 13 bases between the two germline ends. The germline V gene encodes CDR1 SGHRS and CDR2 YFSETQ. As DNA, the CDR3 is TGCGCCAGCAGCTTGGCCCCGGGACTCGCCACAGATACGCAGTATTTT. Amino acids: CASSLAPGLATDTQYF.

This clone was observed a few times. The chain uses TRBV15 and TRBJ1-2; D unclear. Germline lookup yields CDR1 LNHNV and CDR2 YYDKDF (reference sequence). Trimming removed 1 base from V and 1 base from J, with 7 bases in between. The CDR3 loop spans 14 amino acids. The CDR3 loop reads CATSRAGFNYGYTF. The DNA of the CDR3 is TGTGCCACCAGCAGAGCGGGGTTTAACTATGGCTACACCTTC.

The rearrangement joins TRBV5-1 to TRBJ1-2; D possibly corresponds to TRBD1 (5 bases). The V and J ends lost 2 bases and 1 base respectively, with 12 bases between them. Per germline, CDR1 SGHRS and CDR2 YFSETQ. This CDR3 is built from 15 residues. The CDR3 DNA follows: TGCGCCAGCAGCTTCCAGGGTGTGGGTAACTATGGCTACACCTTC. It encodes CASSFQGVGNYGYTF.

The V and J genes are TRBV19 and TRBJ1-6, with TRBD1 as a possible D gene (5 bases). Deletions cut 7 bases from V and 7 bases from J, with 11 bases between. Germline CDR1 reads LNHDA; CDR2 reads SQIVND (reference sequence). The CDR3 has 13 residues. The CDR3 is CASTTRGNSPLHF. The CDR3 DNA reads TGTGCCAGTACGACCCGGGGGAATTCACCCCTCCACTTT.

The V and J genes are TRBV12-5 and TRBJ1-1; 7 positions agree with TRBD1. Germline assignment: CDR1 LGHNT and CDR2 FRNRAP. The CDR3 has 16 residues. V was clipped by 2 bases and J by 0 bases; unmatched bases: 6. The CDR3 nucleotides read TGTGCTAGTGGTTTGAGACAGGGATCTTTGAACACTGAAGCTTTCTTT. Protein product: CASGLRQGSLNTEAFF.

This rearrangement joins TRBV9 to TRBJ2-2; possible D gene TRBD2, 6 bases. V lost 4 bases and J lost 7, with 17 bases in between. The CDR3 is 15 residues long. The germline V gene encodes CDR1 SGDLS and CDR2 YYNGEE. CDR3 sequence: CASSPTLGGGGELFF. CDR3 DNA: TGTGCCAGCAGCCCAACCCTCGGGGGAGGCGGGGAGCTGTTTTTT.

J is TRBJ2-1 and V is TRBV4-2; perhaps TRBD2 as D (5 bases). There are 13 residues in the CDR3. The V end was cut by 4 bases, the J end by 9 bases, with 13 bases between. Germline values: CDR1 LGHNA, CDR2 YNFKEQ. CDR3 in amino acids: CASSPAGVGEQFF. As DNA, the CDR3 is TGTGCCAGCAGCCCGGCCGGGGTGGGTGAGCAGTTCTTC.

In this sample, this clone turned up a few times. The V and J genes are TRBV9 and TRBJ2-7, with D perhaps TRBD2 (5 bases). The CDR3 has 14 amino acids. Germline V CDR1 and CDR2: SGDLS, YYNGEE. The ends were cut back, 2 bases at V and 4 bases at J, with 13 bases in the middle. The CDR3 DNA sequence: TGTGCCAGCAGCGTTCGGGGTCTTGGGTACGAGCAGTACTTC. This codes for CASSVRGLGYEQYF.

This clone was seen only once. The chain carries TRBV5-1 and TRBJ2-7; D ambiguous. The germline V and J ends were trimmed by 6 bases and 2 bases, with 12 bases remaining between them. CDR3 length equals 13 residues. From germline, CDR1 is SGHRS and CDR2 YFSETQ. CDR3 nucleotides: TGCGCCAGCAACCCAGGAACCACCTACGAGCAGTACTTC. Protein: CASNPGTTYEQYF.

This clone was found a few times. The chain recombines TRBV6-5 with TRBJ2-2, with TRBD1 as a possible D gene (5 bases). Germline V gene lookup returns CDR1 MNHEY and CDR2 SVGAGI. The V gene lost 6 bases and the J gene lost 4 bases, with 12 bases spanning the gap. There are 14 residues in the CDR3. The CDR3, as DNA: TGTGCCAGCAGGCGATACAGGACCACCGGGGAGCTGTTTTTT. It codes for CASRRYRTTGELFF.

CDR3 sequence (DNA): TGTGCCACCAGTGATTTGCAATCGGGGAGCGGCTACACAGATACGCAGTATTTT. This translates into CATSDLQSGSGYTDTQYF. The chain is built from TRBV24-1 and TRBJ2-3, with D tentatively TRBD2 (5 bases). This CDR3 has 18 residues. Per germline, CDR1 KGHDR and CDR2 SFDVKD. V dropped 0 bases and J dropped 2 bases, with 17 bases sitting between them.

The chain is built from TRBV28 and TRBJ2-7; 8 bases line up with TRBD1. The CDR3 has 13 residues. V lost 5 bases and J lost 3; bases outside the gene matches: 3. Germline CDR1 reads MDHEN; CDR2 reads SYDVKM. CDR3 in amino acids: CASSDGQGYEQYF. The CDR3 DNA reads as TGTGCCAGCAGTGACGGACAGGGCTACGAGCAGTACTTC.

The gene calls are TRBV3-1 (or the pseudogene TRBV3-2) and TRBJ1-5; D is unclear. V gave up 3 bases and J gave up 0 bases, with 6 bases separating them. Germline V CDR1 and CDR2: LGHDT, YNNKEL (reference sequence). The CDR3 is 14 amino acids. The CDR3 loop reads CASSQTHSNQPQHF. The CDR3 DNA sequence: TGTGCCAGCAGCCAGACACATAGCAATCAGCCCCAGCATTTT.

This chain links TRBV5-6 with TRBJ1-5; D not resolved. CDR3 length: 18 residues. CDR1 and CDR2 (germline): SGHDT, YYEEEE. The ends were cut back, 2 bases at V and 0 bases at J, with 18 bases in the middle. The CDR3 bases are TGTGCCAGCAGCTTACCGGGAAGGGCTTCCTATAGCAATCAGCCCCAGCATTTT. As protein: CASSLPGRASYSNQPQHF.

This clone came up once. The chain links TRBV2 to TRBJ2-1; 7 bases agree with TRBD2. CDR1 SNHLY and CDR2 FYNNEI come from the germline V gene. This CDR3 spans 17 amino acids. Trimming removed 0 bases from V and 3 bases from J; junction bases left unmatched: 8. The chain's CDR3 is CASSEARGGSLYNEQFF. The CDR3 DNA is TGTGCCAGCAGTGAAGCACGCGGGGGTTCTCTCTACAATGAGCAGTTCTTC.

The rearrangement joins TRBV7-8 to TRBJ1-2, with D unresolved. The CDR3 has 16 residues. V was shortened by 5 bases and J by 4 bases, with 20 bases between the two germline ends. Germline loops: CDR1 SGHVS, CDR2 FQNEAQ. CDR3 bases: TGTGCCAGCAGCCCCCAGTCCTCAGGAATTTTCTATGGCTACACCTTC. It yields the protein CASSPQSSGIFYGYTF.

This clone ranks as medium-sized. V usage is TRBV6-5 and J usage is TRBJ2-1, with 7 bases that match TRBD2. CDR3 size: 15 residues. V lost 0 bases to trimming and J lost 8 bases; unmatched junction nucleotides: 7. Looked up from germline, CDR1 is MNHEY and CDR2 is SVGAGI. The CDR3: CASSYSGGGVDEQFF. The CDR3 coding sequence is TGTGCCAGCAGTTACTCTGGGGGAGGGGTCGATGAGCAGTTCTTC.

The chain combines TRBV28 with TRBJ2-7; D remains unclear. V lost 6 bases and J lost 5, with 5 bases in between. This CDR3 has 10 amino acids. Germline assignment: CDR1 MDHEN and CDR2 SYDVKM. CDR3 loop: CASRGHEQYF. The CDR3 bases are TGTGCCAGCAGGGGCCACGAGCAGTACTTC.

The chain links TRBV7-2 to TRBJ1-3; 8 bases map to TRBD1. Germline V lookup: CDR1 SGHTA, CDR2 FQGNSA. The CDR3 is 16 residues long. Trimming cost V 2 bases and J 0 bases; bases outside gene matches: 3. DNA for the CDR3: TGTGCCAGCAGCTTAAGACAGGGGAGCTCTGGAAACACCATATATTTT. Its translation is CASSLRQGSSGNTIYF.

The V call is TRBV5-4, the J call TRBJ2-3, with D possibly being TRBD2 (5 bases). The CDR3 loop spans 15 amino acids. In germline, CDR1 is SGHNT, CDR2 YYREEE (reference sequence). The V end lost 4 bases, the J end lost 7 bases, and 19 bases lay between the germline ends. The CDR3 sequence is CASSPDLEPSNTQYF. DNA for the CDR3: TGTGCCAGCAGCCCGGACCTTGAACCTAGCAATACGCAGTATTTT.

For this clone: A read error may produce the germline difference seen at one junction end. J is TRBJ2-3 and V is TRBV18, with D maybe TRBD2 (6 bases). Germline CDR1 KGHSH, CDR2 LQKENI. There are 14 residues in the CDR3. CDR3 sequence: CASARRGDTDTQYF. Here the CDR3 DNA reads TGCGCCTCCGCTCGGAGGGGCGACACAGATACGCAGTATTTT.